The rows below give T cell receptor beta chains drawn from one sample of a study of pediatric ulcerative colitis. Only in-frame clones appear in the TCRdb table, and some are missing; sequencing was by immunoSEQ multiplex PCR. The sample carries 30,000 to 45,000 clones, roughly 83% recorded once. The sequenced material came from blood. These receptors all stem from a girl aged 10-17 years with moderate ulcerative colitis. Each CDR3 is given with its conserved first and last residue. D genes are given only for firm matches. Clone sizes are given selectively: once, few, many, or a class where the clone is expanded.

>NA|TRBV18|few|TRBJ1-2
CASSPESADYGYTF
TGTGCCAGCTCTCCTGAGTCGGCGGACTATGGCTACACCTTC
>NA|TRBV6-1|NA|TRBJ2-2
CASNRDTGELFF
TGTGCCAGCAACAGGGACACCGGGGAGCTGTTTTTT
>NA|TRBV20-1|NA|TRBJ2-7
CSASFAPKQYF
TGCAGTGCTAGTTTCGCCCCCAAGCAGTACTTC
>NA|TRBV6-6|NA|TRBJ1-5
CASSGWTEGNQPQHF
TGTGCCAGCAGTGGTTGGACGGAGGGGAATCAGCCCCAGCATTTT
>NA|TRBV5-1|NA|TRBJ1-1
CASSFPSSEAQNTEAFF
TGCGCCAGCAGCTTTCCCTCTTCGGAAGCACAGAACACTGAAGCTTTCTTT
>NA|TRBV30|NA|TRBJ2-7
CAWSVRGWSYEQYF
TGTGCCTGGAGTGTAAGAGGGTGGTCCTACGAGCAGTACTTC
>NA|TRBV27|NA|TRBJ2-1
CASSLWGRGNEQFF
TGTGCCAGCAGTTTATGGGGCAGGGGCAATGAGCAGTTCTTC
>NA|TRBV7-9|NA|TRBJ2-7
CASSAPGRAYEQYF
TGTGCCAGCAGCGCCCCCGGACGGGCCTACGAGCAGTACTTC
>TRBD1|TRBV27|NA|TRBJ2-7
CASSLTGTGGSYEQYF
TGTGCCAGCAGTTTAACAGGGACAGGAGGATCCTACGAGCAGTACTTC
>NA|TRBV30|NA|TRBJ1-3
CAWSVGPASGNTIYF
TGTGCCTGGAGTGTAGGCCCGGCCTCTGGAAACACCATATATTTT
>NA|TRBV2|NA|TRBJ1-5
CASSTIRSNQPQHF
TGTGCCAGCAGTACTATCCGTAGCAATCAGCCCCAGCATTTT
>NA|TRBV6-1|few|TRBJ1-1
CASKGLQAFF
TGTGCCAGCAAAGGCCTTCAAGCTTTCTTT
>NA|TRBV6-5|NA|TRBJ2-5
CASSKTAETQYF
TGTGCCAGCAGTAAAACGGCGGAGACCCAGTACTTC
>NA|TRBV6-1|NA|TRBJ2-5
CASSEGLQETQYF
TGTGCCAGCAGTGAAGGTCTACAAGAGACCCAGTACTTC
>NA|TRBV29-1|NA|TRBJ2-2
CSVLITGELFF
TGCAGCGTTCTTATCACCGGGGAGCTGTTTTTT
>NA|TRBV5-1|few|TRBJ2-2
CASAPGTANTGELFF
TGCGCCAGCGCCCCCGGGACTGCGAACACCGGGGAGCTGTTTTTT
>NA|TRBV2|NA|TRBJ1-1
CASSEEGDRVNTEAFF
TGTGCCAGCAGTGAAGAAGGTGACAGAGTGAACACTGAAGCTTTCTTT
>NA|TRBV5-5|NA|TRBJ1-5
CASSSGLTNQPQHF
TGTGCCAGCAGCTCGGGACTGACTAATCAGCCCCAGCATTTT
>NA|TRBV19|once|TRBJ2-7
CASSLGSAREQYF
TGTGCCAGTAGTCTAGGGAGTGCGCGCGAGCAGTACTTC
>NA|TRBV7-7|NA|TRBJ1-3
CASSLAVGLVAGFGNTIYF
TGTGCTAGCAGCTTAGCGGTAGGTTTGGTGGCAGGCTTTGGAAACACCATATATTTT
>NA|TRBV5-1|NA|TRBJ1-1
CASSLDRDTEAFF
TGCGCCAGCAGCTTGGATCGGGACACTGAAGCTTTCTTT
>TRBD1|TRBV6-5|once|TRBJ1-3
CASSPGDRPGNTIYF
TGTGCCAGCAGTCCTGGGGACAGACCGGGAAACACCATATATTTT
>TRBD2|TRBV19|NA|TRBJ2-1
CASSRDTSGSSYNEQFF
TGTGCCAGTAGTAGGGATACTAGCGGAAGCTCCTACAATGAGCAGTTCTTC
>NA|TRBV30|few|TRBJ1-1
CAWSGGDTEAFF
TGTGCCTGGAGTGGGGGGGACACTGAAGCTTTCTTT
>TRBD1|TRBV10-3|NA|TRBJ2-7
CAISSGTGSYEQYF
TGTGCCATCAGCTCCGGGACAGGGTCCTACGAGCAGTACTTC
>NA|TRBV5-3|few|TRBJ1-2
CARSLEGFPYGYTF
TGTGCCAGAAGCTTGGAGGGCTTCCCCTATGGCTACACCTTC
>NA|TRBV28|NA|TRBJ1-2
CASSVRPNLYGYTF
TGTGCCAGCAGCGTGAGGCCAAACCTCTATGGCTACACCTTC
>NA|TRBV7-2|medium-sized|TRBJ1-4
CASSQRTTRNEKLFF
TGTGCCAGCAGCCAGAGGACAACCAGGAATGAAAAACTGTTTTTT